Listed below are T cell receptor beta chains from one sample, sequenced in a study of blood T cell repertoires in COVID-19. The data were produced by immunoSEQ multiplex PCR, yet TCRdb's version contains in-frame clones alone and is incomplete. This sample carries over 55,000 clones, about 73% of them seen once, and the ten largest clones take roughly a third. Sequencing used peripheral blood. Receptors originate from a woman in her seventies with acute or convalescent COVID-19. CDR3s include the opening cysteine and the closing phenylalanine or tryptophan. Fields, in order: clone size, V gene, D gene, J gene, CDR3 protein, CDR3 DNA. The D gene is left open where the match is weak. The size of a clone is reported for some rows only, either as once, few or many, or as a class for expanded clones.

size: .; V: TRBV5-1; D: TRBD1; J: TRBJ2-1; CDR3: CASSHGQGIFDEQFF; DNA: TGCGCCAGCAGCCACGGACAGGGGATATTCGATGAGCAGTTCTTC
size: .; V: TRBV18; D: TRBD2; J: TRBJ2-5; CDR3: CASSRGLEETQYF; DNA: TGTGCCAGCTCCCGTGGACTAGAAGAGACCCAGTACTTC
size: .; V: TRBV18; D: TRBD1; J: TRBJ1-1; CDR3: CASSPVGQGMNTEAFF; DNA: TGTGCCAGCTCACCGGTGGGACAGGGAATGAACACTGAAGCTTTCTTT
size: .; V: TRBV7-2; D: TRBD2; J: TRBJ2-3; CDR3: CASSSSGRTLDTQYF; DNA: TGTGCCAGCAGCTCCAGCGGGAGGACTTTGGATACGCAGTATTTT
size: few; V: TRBV27; D: .; J: TRBJ1-1; CDR3: CASSPSVAHLNTEAFF; DNA: TGTGCCAGCAGTCCGTCCGTGGCTCACCTGAACACTGAAGCTTTCTTT
size: few; V: TRBV5-5; D: .; J: TRBJ2-7; CDR3: CASSLGPGNFYEQYF; DNA: TGTGCCAGCAGCTTGGGGCCAGGGAACTTCTACGAGCAGTACTTC
size: .; V: TRBV19; D: .; J: TRBJ2-7; CDR3: CASSIDGGGSYEQYF; DNA: TGTGCCAGTAGTATAGATGGGGGCGGTAGCTACGAGCAGTACTTC
size: .; V: TRBV6-2/TRBV6-3; D: .; J: TRBJ1-5; CDR3: CASSPVGVSQPQHF; DNA: TGTGCCAGCAGCCCGGTCGGGGTAAGTCAGCCCCAGCATTTT
size: .; V: TRBV11-2; D: TRBD2; J: TRBJ2-2; CDR3: CASSFLNLAGGDGELFF; DNA: TGTGCCAGCAGCTTTCTCAATTTAGCGGGAGGGGACGGGGAGCTGTTTTTT
size: .; V: TRBV21-1; D: .; J: TRBJ2-1; CDR3: CASIVGGNKYNEQFF; DNA: TGTGCCAGCATTGTCGGGGGTAATAAGTACAATGAGCAGTTCTTC
size: .; V: TRBV10-3; D: TRBD1; J: TRBJ1-2; CDR3: CASRPGGRDSYGYTF; DNA: TGTGCCTCGCGACCAGGGGGTAGGGATAGCTATGGCTACACCTTC
size: .; V: TRBV18; D: .; J: TRBJ2-1; CDR3: CASSPGIDEQFF; DNA: TGTGCCAGCTCCCCCGGGATAGATGAGCAGTTCTTC
size: .; V: TRBV7-2; D: .; J: TRBJ2-7; CDR3: CASSPSVDYEQYF; DNA: TGTGCCAGCAGCCCCTCGGTTGACTACGAGCAGTACTTC
size: .; V: TRBV12-3/TRBV12-4; D: .; J: TRBJ2-1; CDR3: CASSSRERGEQFF; DNA: TGTGCCAGCAGTTCTAGGGAACGGGGTGAGCAGTTCTTC
size: .; V: TRBV5-5; D: .; J: TRBJ1-1; CDR3: CASSSSTGTLNTEAFF; DNA: TGTGCCAGCAGCTCCTCAACCGGGACACTGAACACTGAAGCTTTCTTT
size: .; V: TRBV19; D: TRBD1; J: TRBJ1-1; CDR3: CASSDRVETEAFF; DNA: TGTGCCAGTAGCGACAGGGTGGAAACTGAAGCTTTCTTT
size: once; V: TRBV5-1; D: TRBD1; J: TRBJ2-2; CDR3: CASNPGGPGELFF; DNA: TGCGCCAGCAATCCAGGGGGTCCCGGGGAGCTGTTTTTT
size: .; V: TRBV6-6; D: .; J: TRBJ2-2; CDR3: CASRGRGTGELFF; DNA: TGTGCCAGCAGAGGCCGGGGCACCGGGGAGCTGTTTTTT
size: .; V: TRBV2; D: TRBD1; J: TRBJ1-6; CDR3: CASRGQGGGSPLHF; DNA: TGTGCCAGCAGGGGACAGGGAGGGGGTTCACCCCTCCACTTT
size: .; V: TRBV7-8; D: TRBD1; J: TRBJ1-1; CDR3: CASSSRDRQEAFF; DNA: TGTGCCAGCAGCTCACGGGACAGACAAGAAGCTTTCTTT
size: .; V: TRBV25-1; D: TRBD1; J: TRBJ1-1; CDR3: CASVGTGRNTEAFF; DNA: TGTGCCAGCGTTGGGACAGGCCGAAACACTGAAGCTTTCTTT
size: .; V: TRBV7-8; D: .; J: TRBJ1-1; CDR3: CASSSHGGDTEAFF; DNA: TGTGCCAGCAGCTCCCATGGGGGGGACACTGAAGCTTTCTTT
size: .; V: TRBV19; D: TRBD2; J: TRBJ2-3; CDR3: CASSIGAGRTSTDTQYF; DNA: TGTGCCAGTAGTATAGGAGCGGGAAGGACTAGCACAGATACGCAGTATTTT
size: .; V: TRBV6-2/TRBV6-3; D: TRBD1; J: TRBJ2-7; CDR3: CASSYRDREFKYF; DNA: TGTGCCAGCAGTTACAGGGACAGGGAATTCAAGTACTTC
size: .; V: TRBV27; D: .; J: TRBJ1-6; CDR3: CASSSTSGSYNSPLHF; DNA: TGTGCCAGCAGTTCTACCTCGGGCTCCTATAATTCACCCCTCCACTTT
size: .; V: TRBV24-1; D: .; J: TRBJ1-1; CDR3: CATTWGSPNTEAFF; DNA: TGTGCCACCACCTGGGGCAGCCCGAACACTGAAGCTTTCTTT
size: .; V: TRBV2; D: .; J: TRBJ1-5; CDR3: CASSSQGPHNQPQHF; DNA: TGTGCCAGCAGTTCCCAGGGGCCCCACAATCAGCCCCAGCATTTT
size: .; V: TRBV6-5; D: .; J: TRBJ1-2; CDR3: CASSTGGLLYGYTF; DNA: TGTGCCAGCAGTACGGGGGGATTACTGTATGGCTACACCTTC
size: few; V: TRBV4-2; D: .; J: TRBJ1-2; CDR3: CASSQEGGFGTF; DNA: TGTGCCAGCAGCCAAGAAGGGGGATTTGGGACCTTC
size: .; V: TRBV29-1; D: .; J: TRBJ1-2; CDR3: CSVVGGNYGYTF; DNA: TGCAGCGTTGTTGGGGGCAACTATGGCTACACCTTC
size: few; V: TRBV6-1; D: .; J: TRBJ1-4; CDR3: CASSEFLSKGVQANEKLFF; DNA: TGTGCCAGCAGTGAATTTTTATCGAAGGGGGTTCAGGCTAATGAAAAACTGTTTTTT
size: few; V: TRBV5-5; D: .; J: TRBJ2-7; CDR3: CASSFLGQSSYEQYF; DNA: TGTGCCAGCAGCTTTCTAGGACAGAGCTCCTACGAGCAGTACTTC
size: .; V: TRBV11-2; D: .; J: TRBJ2-2; CDR3: CASSHTGTATGELFF; DNA: TGTGCCAGCAGCCATACAGGGACCGCCACCGGGGAGCTGTTTTTT
size: .; V: TRBV19; D: .; J: TRBJ2-7; CDR3: CASKYRQGGPYEQYF; DNA: TGTGCCAGTAAATACCGACAGGGAGGCCCCTACGAGCAGTACTTC
size: once; V: TRBV12-3/TRBV12-4; D: .; J: TRBJ1-3; CDR3: CASSHSSGNTIYF; DNA: TGTGCCAGCAGTCACTCCTCTGGAAACACCATATATTTT
size: few; V: TRBV2; D: TRBD1; J: TRBJ1-5; CDR3: CASGTGPWAQHF; DNA: TGTGCCAGCGGGACAGGGCCCTGGGCCCAGCATTTT
size: .; V: TRBV7-9; D: .; J: TRBJ2-1; CDR3: CASSFRGGGGNNEQFF; DNA: TGTGCCAGCAGCTTCAGGGGAGGCGGGGGTAACAATGAGCAGTTCTTC
size: .; V: TRBV5-4; D: TRBD2; J: TRBJ2-1; CDR3: CASSLNRGGNEQFF; DNA: TGTGCCAGCAGCTTGAACCGGGGGGGGAATGAGCAGTTCTTC
size: .; V: TRBV9; D: TRBD2; J: TRBJ2-1; CDR3: CASSVVGSSGSSANEQFF; DNA: TGTGCCAGCAGCGTAGTGGGGAGTAGCGGGAGCTCGGCCAATGAGCAGTTCTTC
size: .; V: TRBV19; D: TRBD1; J: TRBJ1-2; CDR3: CASSIRGQGLGGYTF; DNA: TGTGCCAGTAGTATTAGAGGACAGGGGCTTGGTGGCTACACCTTC
size: .; V: TRBV28; D: .; J: TRBJ2-1; CDR3: CASGGPNNNEQFF; DNA: TGTGCCAGCGGCGGGCCGAATAACAATGAGCAGTTCTTC
size: few; V: TRBV9; D: .; J: TRBJ1-6; CDR3: CASSTTGTQNSPLHF; DNA: TGTGCCAGCAGCACCACAGGGACCCAAAATTCACCCCTCCACTTT
size: once; V: TRBV6-1; D: TRBD1; J: TRBJ2-6; CDR3: CASSEVGTGSSGANVLTF; DNA: TGTGCCAGCAGTGAAGTCGGGACAGGGTCCTCTGGGGCCAACGTCCTGACTTTC
size: .; V: TRBV28; D: TRBD1; J: TRBJ1-1; CDR3: CASSSGDRGTEAFF; DNA: TGTGCCAGCAGTTCGGGGGACAGGGGGACTGAAGCTTTCTTT
size: .; V: TRBV9; D: TRBD2; J: TRBJ2-1; CDR3: CASSVGLAEGNEQFF; DNA: TGTGCCAGCAGCGTAGGGCTAGCGGAGGGAAATGAGCAGTTCTTC
size: .; V: TRBV29-1; D: TRBD2; J: TRBJ2-5; CDR3: CSAATSGQETQYF; DNA: TGCAGCGCAGCGACTAGCGGCCAAGAGACCCAGTACTTC
size: .; V: TRBV5-1; D: .; J: TRBJ1-2; CDR3: CASSPGGGIDGYTF; DNA: TGCGCCAGCAGCCCCGGGGGGGGAATCGATGGCTACACCTTC
size: once; V: TRBV5-6; D: .; J: TRBJ1-6; CDR3: CASSSGAGSSYNSPLHF; DNA: TGTGCCAGCAGCTCAGGGGCTGGCAGCTCCTATAATTCACCCCTCCACTTT
size: .; V: TRBV9; D: TRBD2; J: TRBJ2-1; CDR3: CASSVGSSGRYNEQFF; DNA: TGTGCCAGCAGCGTAGGATCTAGCGGGCGTTACAATGAGCAGTTCTTC
size: .; V: TRBV19; D: .; J: TRBJ1-1; CDR3: CASTPGRGNTEAFF; DNA: TGTGCCAGTACCCCCGGGAGGGGGAACACTGAAGCTTTCTTT
size: few; V: TRBV6-5; D: .; J: TRBJ2-3; CDR3: CASSRRGRTDTQYF; DNA: TGTGCCAGCAGTCGACGGGGGAGGACAGATACGCAGTATTTT
size: .; V: TRBV18; D: .; J: TRBJ2-7; CDR3: CASSSNSHEQYF; DNA: TGTGCCAGCTCATCCAACTCCCACGAGCAGTACTTC
size: .; V: TRBV15; D: .; J: TRBJ2-1; CDR3: CATSRENHLYNEQFF; DNA: TGTGCCACCAGCAGAGAGAACCACTTATACAATGAGCAGTTCTTC